Included here is one T cell receptor (beta chain) sequence, with context. This record belongs to a study of T cells after yellow fever vaccination. In making TCR cDNA, 5'RACE template switching added a universal primer site and UMIs to it. TCRdb ran MiXCR on the 5' RACE reads and lists one entry per CDR3 protein. This table holds just under 600,000 distinct CDR3 sequences, roughly 14% found once. The receptor was derived from a man in his thirties or forties who received the YFV17D yellow fever vaccine. The sequencing used PBMCs, collected on the day of the yellow fever booster vaccination.

CDR3 sequence (DNA): TGTGCCAGCAGCTTGGCTAGGGCTGGCTACACCTTC. Translated, it gives CASSLARAGYTF. The V call is TRBV5-8, the J call TRBJ1-2; D remains unclear. The ends were cut back, 0 bases at V and 7 bases at J, with 7 bases in the middle. CDR3 length equals 12 residues. CDR1 SGHTS and CDR2 YDEGEE come from the germline V gene.